The present TCR beta chain was sequenced within a study of T-cell reconstitution after alpha-beta-depleted transplantation in children. The TCRbeta library incorporated unique molecular identifiers. One entry per CDR3 protein, called by TCRdb with MiXCR from the PCR reads. Of about 980,000 distinct CDR3 sequences listed, around 30% are singletons. A few counts support this clonotype. The antigen is not known. V lost 5 bases, J lost 3 bases, and 25 bases lay in between. The CDR3 has 18 residues. The germline CDR1 and CDR2 sequences are LGHDT and YNNKEL (reference sequence). Findings and caveats of the study: T-cell counts and diversity at one year following transplant were attributed mainly to newly produced T cells. In patients about two months after transplant, alpha-beta T cells reportedly arose from several hundred expanded graft clones. The high TCRbeta diversity at day 60 in some patients came from surviving recipient T cells and thymic progenitors.

The receptor was derived from a boy younger than two who had a stem cell transplant for SCID, so the T cells may come from the graft donor. V usage is TRBV3-1 and J usage is TRBJ2-5; TRBD1 or TRBD2 may be the D gene (6 bases each). Sequencing was performed on PBMCs, mostly from graft donor cells, taken 360 days after TCRalphabeta/CD19-depleted stem cell transplant. The CDR3 loop is CASSYHTEGGWGEETQYF. CDR3 nucleotide sequence: TGTGCCAGCAGCTATCATACGGAGGGGGGTTGGGGAGAAGAGACCCAGTACTTC.